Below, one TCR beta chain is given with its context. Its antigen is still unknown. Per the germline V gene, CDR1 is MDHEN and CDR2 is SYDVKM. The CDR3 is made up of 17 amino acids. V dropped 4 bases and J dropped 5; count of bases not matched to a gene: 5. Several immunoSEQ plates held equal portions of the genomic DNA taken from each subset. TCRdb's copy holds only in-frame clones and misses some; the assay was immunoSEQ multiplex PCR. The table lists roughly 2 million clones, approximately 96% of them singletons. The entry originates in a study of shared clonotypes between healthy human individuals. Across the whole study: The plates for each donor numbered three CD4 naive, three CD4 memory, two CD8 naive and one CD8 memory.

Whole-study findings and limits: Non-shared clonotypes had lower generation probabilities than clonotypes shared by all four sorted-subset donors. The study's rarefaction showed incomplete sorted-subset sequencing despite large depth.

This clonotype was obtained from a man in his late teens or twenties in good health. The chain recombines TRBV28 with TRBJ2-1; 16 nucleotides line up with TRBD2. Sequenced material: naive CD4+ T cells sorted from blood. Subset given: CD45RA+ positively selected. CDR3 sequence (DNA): TGTGCCAGCAGTTCGTGGGGACTAGCGGGGGGGCACAATGAGCAGTTCTTC. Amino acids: CASSSWGLAGGHNEQFF.